These 30 T cell receptor beta chains came from one sample sequenced in a study of blood T cell repertoires in COVID-19. Repertoires were generated with immunoSEQ multiplex PCR, while TCRdb's copy carries only in-frame clones and drops some. The repertoire holds some 510,000 clones, roughly 90% seen once, with less than 2% in the top ten. Sample: PBMCs or T cells enriched from blood (not recorded which). These receptors were obtained from a woman between 40 and 50 years old who had recovered from COVID-19.

The V call is TRBV7-9, the J call TRBJ1-1, with a possible D match to TRBD1 (6 bases). Germline V gene lookup returns CDR1 SEHNR and CDR2 FQNEAQ (reference sequence). The V end lost 5 bases, the J end lost 0 bases, and 10 bases lay between the germline ends. This CDR3 spans 14 amino acids. As DNA, the CDR3 is TGTGCCAGCAGCCCCCGGACAGTGAACACTGAAGCTTTCTTT. Amino acids: CASSPRTVNTEAFF.

V usage is TRBV11-3 and J usage is TRBJ2-2, with 10 bases identical to TRBD1. This CDR3 is 17 amino acids long. After removal of 5 bases from V and 6 bases from J, the junction contained 12 bases not matched to a gene. Germline V lookup: CDR1 SGHNT, CDR2 YENEEA. As DNA, the CDR3 is TGTGCCAGCAGCCCGGGACAGGGGATGCTGGGGCCCGGGGAGCTGTTTTTT. It specifies CASSPGQGMLGPGELFF.

The chain is built from TRBV19 and TRBJ1-2, with TRBD1 matching over 7 bases. The CDR3 runs to 15 residues. With V trimmed by 3 bases and J by 4 bases, 8 bases remained unmatched. Germline V CDR1 and CDR2: LNHDA, SQIVND (reference sequence). For the CDR3, the DNA is TGTGCCAGTAGTATCCGATCAGACAGGGCCTATGGCTACACCTTC. Residues: CASSIRSDRAYGYTF.

V and J are TRBV6-2 or TRBV6-3 and TRBJ2-3; 10 positions match TRBD1. Germline CDR1 and CDR2: MNHEY and SVGEGT. The CDR3 is made up of 16 amino acids. V shed 6 bases and J 3 bases; nucleotides not matched to a gene: 9. In nucleotides, the CDR3 is TGTGCCAGCAGCCCTCAGCCGGGACAGGGGACAGATACGCAGTATTTT. Translating it yields CASSPQPGQGTDTQYF.

The chain recombines TRBV20-1 with TRBJ2-7, with TRBD1 as a possible D gene (5 bases). V lost 3 bases, J lost 2 bases, and 14 bases lay in between. The CDR3 runs 14 residues. CDR1 is DFQATT and CDR2 is SNEGSKA in the germline V gene (reference sequence). The CDR3 sequence: CSASEDSPTYEQYF. DNA for the CDR3: TGCAGTGCTAGTGAAGACAGTCCTACCTACGAGCAGTACTTC.

The V gene is TRBV2, the J gene TRBJ2-1, with TRBD2 identical over 7 bases. Germline values: CDR1 SNHLY, CDR2 FYNNEI. V was clipped by 2 bases and J by 14 bases; unmatched bases: 9. This CDR3 has 13 amino acids. CDR3 DNA: TGTGCCAGCAGTGAAAGGTTACTAGCGTCTAAGTTCTTC. Its translation is CASSERLLASKFF.

The chain uses TRBV27 and TRBJ1-1, with 7 positions matching TRBD1. V shed 5 bases, J shed 3 bases, and the junction held 12 bases outside the gene matches. The CDR3 has 16 residues. Germline V gives CDR1 MNHEY, CDR2 SMNVEV (reference sequence). CDR3 amino acids: CASSPTTGYSDTEAFF. CDR3 DNA: TGTGCCAGCAGTCCCACGACAGGGTACTCGGACACTGAAGCTTTCTTT.

This chain connects TRBV10-3 to TRBJ1-1; D remains ambiguous. The V gene's germline CDR1 is ENHRY and CDR2 SYGVKD. The CDR3 runs 13 residues. V shed 11 bases and J shed 3 bases, with 16 bases lying between them. This chain's CDR3 is CAHQDMRDTEAFF. CDR3 bases: TGTGCCCATCAGGATATGAGGGACACTGAAGCTTTCTTT.

The CDR3 sequence: CASSPLGLASSYEQYF. The CDR3 DNA is TGCGCCAGCAGCCCCCTCGGACTAGCGAGCTCCTACGAGCAGTACTTC. This chain links TRBV4-1 with TRBJ2-7; 9 positions match TRBD2. The CDR3 length is 16 residues. Per germline, CDR1 MGHRA and CDR2 YSYEKL. V was pared by 4 bases and J by 0 bases, with 7 bases of the junction left unmatched.

This rearrangement joins TRBV5-4 to TRBJ2-3, with TRBD1 as a possible D gene (5 bases). The germline V and J ends were trimmed by 3 bases and 0 bases, with 11 bases remaining between them. The CDR3 has 15 residues. CDR1 SGHNT and CDR2 YYREEE come from the germline V gene (reference sequence). The CDR3 here is CASSSPQASTDTQYF. The CDR3 nucleotides read TGTGCCAGCAGCTCTCCACAGGCTAGCACAGATACGCAGTATTTT.

The genes are TRBV3-1 (or the pseudogene TRBV3-2) and TRBJ2-1; a possible D gene is TRBD2 (5 bases). The CDR3 runs 13 residues. V shed 6 bases and J shed 8 bases, with 14 bases lying between them. Germline V gene sequence: CDR1 LGHDT, CDR2 YNNKEL (reference sequence). Written as DNA, the CDR3 is TGTGCCAGCAGTCGAGGGCGATTGGATGAGCAGTTCTTC. Translating gives CASSRGRLDEQFF.

The V call is TRBV24-1, the J call TRBJ2-7; 7 nucleotides match TRBD1. The germline V gene encodes CDR1 KGHDR and CDR2 SFDVKD. CDR3 size: 16 residues. With 5 bases clipped from V and 1 base from J, the junction kept 10 bases outside the gene matches. CDR3: CATSAQDRVGSYEQYF. The DNA of the CDR3 is TGTGCCACCAGTGCTCAAGACAGGGTAGGGTCCTACGAGCAGTACTTC.

This chain joins TRBV9 and TRBJ2-1; TRBD2 aligns across 7 bases. Germline trimming cut 3 bases from V and 0 bases from J; bases unmatched to any gene: 6. The length of the CDR3 is 16 residues. From germline, CDR1 is SGDLS and CDR2 YYNGEE. The CDR3 DNA is TGTGCCAGCAGCGCGTCAGCGGGGAGCTCCTACAATGAGCAGTTCTTC. It specifies CASSASAGSSYNEQFF.

The rearrangement uses TRBV5-6 and TRBJ2-7, with D possibly being TRBD1 (6 bases). The CDR3 length is 14 residues. Trimming shortened V by 4 bases and J by 8 bases, and 19 bases separated the two germline ends. Germline CDR1 reads SGHDT; CDR2 reads YYEEEE. In DNA, the CDR3 is TGTGCCAGCAGCGCCGGGACAACTGATCTCCAGCAGTACTTC. Amino acids: CASSAGTTDLQQYF.

This rearrangement joins TRBV7-9 to TRBJ2-7; D may be TRBD2 (7 bases). The V end was cut by 3 bases, the J end by 5 bases, with 11 bases between. Per the germline V gene, CDR1 is SEHNR and CDR2 is FQNEAQ (reference sequence). The CDR3 contains 13 residues. This CDR3 is CASSFGGRNEQYF. The CDR3 bases are TGTGCCAGCAGCTTCGGGGGGCGCAACGAGCAGTACTTC.

V is TRBV7-8 and J is TRBJ2-5, with 9 bases aligning to TRBD2. V lost 5 bases to trimming and J lost 13 bases; unmatched junction nucleotides: 5. The CDR3 spans 11 residues. The germline V gene has CDR1 SGHVS and CDR2 FQNEAQ. The CDR3 coding sequence is TGTGCCAGCAGCCGGGGACTAGCAACGTACTTC. Translating it yields CASSRGLATYF.

V usage is TRBV7-2 and J usage is TRBJ2-7; D possibly corresponds to TRBD1 (7 bases). Per germline, CDR1 SGHTA and CDR2 FQGNSA. The CDR3 sequence is 17 residues long. Trimming removed 3 bases from V and 7 bases from J, with 25 bases in between. Here the CDR3 DNA reads TGTGCCAGCAGCTTTAGGGATCAGGGGGGCCAAGTCTGGGAGCAGTACTTC. It yields the protein CASSFRDQGGQVWEQYF.

V gene TRBV30 combines with J gene TRBJ2-7, with a weak D call TRBD1 (5 bases). Germline V CDR1 and CDR2: GTSNPN, SVGIG (reference sequence). CDR3 length equals 13 residues. V lost 2 bases and J lost 0, with 8 bases in between. CDR3 DNA sequence: TGTGCCTGGAGTACAGGCCTCTCCTACGAGCAGTACTTC. Its protein product is CAWSTGLSYEQYF. The entire variable domain, with the rest obtained from reference TRBV30 and TRBJ2-7, is as follows: SQTIHQWPATLVQPVGSPLSLECTVEGTSNPNLYWYRQAAGRGLQLLFYSVGIGQISSEVPQNLSASRPQDRQFILSSKKLLLSDSGFYLCAWSTGLSYEQYFGPGTRLTVT.

The gene calls are TRBV28 and TRBJ1-6; a possible D gene is TRBD1 (5 bases). V was pared by 4 bases and J by 0 bases, with 16 bases between. Germline CDR1 and CDR2: MDHEN and SYDVKM. This CDR3 comprises 18 residues. The CDR3 reads CASSSWDFPSSYNSPLHF. Here the CDR3 DNA reads TGTGCCAGCAGTTCCTGGGACTTTCCGAGCTCCTATAATTCACCCCTCCACTTT.

This sequence joins TRBV9 and TRBJ2-7, with 7 bases lining up with TRBD2. Germline V lookup: CDR1 SGDLS, CDR2 YYNGEE. The ends lost 0 bases at V and 3 bases at J; junction bases unmatched: 6. The CDR3 runs to 15 residues. In nucleotides, the CDR3 is TGTGCCAGCAGCGTAGAGGCGGGGGAGGGCTACGAGCAGTACTTC. It translates to CASSVEAGEGYEQYF. Drawing the rest from reference TRBV9 and TRBJ2-7, the complete variable domain is DSGVTQTPKHLITATGQRVTLRCSPRSGDLSVYWYQQSLDQGLQFLIQYYNGEERAKGNILERFSAQQFPDLHSELNLSSLELGDSALYFCASSVEAGEGYEQYFGPGTRLTVT.

The rearrangement joins TRBV21-1 to TRBJ2-5; TRBD1, as called in the table, went unchecked against the DNA. TRBV21-1 is classified as a pseudogene. The CDR3 length is 14 residues. The CDR3 loop is CASSKDRGRETQYF. The CDR3 bases are TGTGCCAGCAGCAAAGACAGGGGGCGCGAGACCCAGTACTTC.

The V call is TRBV5-1, the J call TRBJ2-7; 7 nucleotides align to TRBD1. This CDR3 is built from 16 residues. Germline assignment: CDR1 SGHRS and CDR2 YFSETQ. The junction had 8 bases not matched to a gene; V was cut back by 0 bases and J by 2 bases. DNA for the CDR3: TGCGCCAGCAGCTTGGCCCCGGGACAGACCCCCTACGAGCAGTACTTC. Its protein product is CASSLAPGQTPYEQYF.

This chain joins TRBV19 and TRBJ2-3; 10 nucleotides align to TRBD2. CDR3 length: 18 amino acids. CDR1 and CDR2 (germline): LNHDA, SQIVND (reference sequence). J lost 2 bases, V lost 3 bases, and 11 bases had no gene match. The CDR3 DNA is TGTGCCAGTAGTATTTCGCTAGCGGGAGACACGATCACAGATACGCAGTATTTT. This translates into CASSISLAGDTITDTQYF.

The rearrangement links TRBV11-2 to TRBJ2-7, with a possible D match to TRBD1 (7 bases). With 4 bases removed from V and 4 bases from J, the gap between germline ends came to 17 bases. Germline V gives CDR1 SGHAT, CDR2 FQNNGV. The CDR3 length is 15 residues. CDR3 residues: CASSSRGPGGYEQYF. CDR3 in DNA: TGTGCCAGCAGCTCGCGGGGACCAGGGGGTTACGAGCAGTACTTC.

The chain recombines TRBV2 with TRBJ2-1, with 7 bases aligning to TRBD2. The CDR3 consists of 15 residues. After removal of 8 bases from V and 5 bases from J, the junction contained 12 bases not matched to a gene. Germline assignment: CDR1 SNHLY and CDR2 FYNNEI. CDR3 nucleotide sequence: TGTGCCAGCCTCTGGGGCGGGAGTTTGAACAATGAGCAGTTCTTC. Amino acids: CASLWGGSLNNEQFF.

This chain connects TRBV12-3 or TRBV12-4 to TRBJ2-1, with TRBD2 as a possible D gene (5 bases). V dropped 8 bases and J dropped 4 bases, with 9 bases sitting between them. The CDR3 consists of 12 residues. The CDR3 DNA is TGTGCCAGCCGAGGGATGTACAATGAGCAGTTCTTC. Its protein product is CASRGMYNEQFF.

V is TRBV12-3 or TRBV12-4 and J is TRBJ2-5; D uncertain. The V end lost 5 bases, the J end lost 1 base, and 8 bases lay between the germline ends. The CDR3 totals 13 residues. The CDR3 nucleotides are TGTGCCAGCAGTCCAGGAACCCAAGAGACCCAGTACTTC. Residues: CASSPGTQETQYF.

The V and J genes are TRBV7-2 and TRBJ1-1; TRBD1 matches 7 bases. With V trimmed by 2 bases and J by 6 bases, 9 bases remained unmatched. The CDR3 totals 15 residues. Germline CDR1 SGHTA, CDR2 FQGNSA. CDR3 residues: CASSLTRQGFPEAFF. CDR3 DNA: TGTGCCAGCAGCTTAACCCGACAGGGTTTCCCTGAAGCTTTCTTT. The full variable domain, with the rest looked up from reference TRBV7-2 and TRBJ1-1, is GAGVSQSPSNKVTEKGKDVELRCDPISGHTALYWYRQSLGQGLEFLIYFQGNSAPDKSGLPSDRFSAERTGGSVSTLTIQRTQQEDSAVYLCASSLTRQGFPEAFFGQGTRLTVV.

This rearrangement joins TRBV19 to TRBJ2-3; 10 bases map to TRBD1. This CDR3 contains 16 residues. Trimming took 3 bases from V and 5 from J; bases not matched to a gene: 8. Germline assignment: CDR1 LNHDA and CDR2 SQIVND (reference sequence). CDR3 bases: TGTGCCAGTAGTATGGGGCGACAGGGGGCGAAAGATACGCAGTATTTT. Translated, it gives CASSMGRQGAKDTQYF.

The genes are TRBV12-3 or TRBV12-4 and TRBJ1-2; no reliable D call. V was shortened by 3 bases and J by 6 bases, with 8 bases between the two germline ends. There are 12 residues in the CDR3. The CDR3 DNA follows: TGTGCCAGCAGTTTTCCCCCAGATGGCTACACCTTC. This gives the protein CASSFPPDGYTF.